The 28 T cell receptor beta chains below were found in one sample sequenced in a study of human T cells and chemical hapten exposure. Described time point: patch test 3, about 24 weeks after DPC sensitization. Treatment reported: therapeutic diphenylcyclopropenone sensitization with weekly scalp DPC. TCRdb re-analysed the RACE reads in MiXCR, keeping a single row per CDR3 protein. The sample records about 82,000 distinct CDR3 sequences, approximately 12% being singletons. This specimen was whole blood, taken in connection with sensitization to the hapten diphenylcyclopropenone (DPC). Receptors were obtained from a woman aged 45-60 years with alopecia areata. Some clones in this sample may be carry-over from other donors' samples.

This clonotype appeared a few times. V gene TRBV15 combines with J gene TRBJ1-4; 8 nucleotides align to TRBD1. Unmatched junction bases numbered 11, after V lost 5 bases and J lost 6 bases. The CDR3 covers 16 residues. Germline V gene lookup returns CDR1 LNHNV and CDR2 YYDKDF (reference sequence). The CDR3 nucleotides read TGTGCCACCAGCCCAGAGGGCAGGGGGCGACATGAAAAACTGTTTTTT. Translating gives CATSPEGRGRHEKLFF. The full variable domain, its missing parts supplied by reference TRBV15 and TRBJ1-4, is DAMVIQNPRYQVTQFGKPVTLSCSQTLNHNVMYWYQQKSSQAPKLLFHYYDKDFNNEADTPDNFQSRRPNTSFCFLDIRSPGLGDTAMYLCATSPEGRGRHEKLFFGSGTQLSVL.

CDR3 sequence reads: CASSSVWPLTDTQYF. In DNA, the CDR3 is TGTGCCAGCAGTTCGGTATGGCCGCTCACAGATACGCAGTATTTT. The chain carries TRBV27 and TRBJ2-3; the D is unclear. The V end lost 4 bases, the J end lost 2 bases, and 13 bases lay between the germline ends. This CDR3 spans 15 amino acids. The V gene's germline CDR1 is MNHEY and CDR2 SMNVEV (reference sequence).

CDR3 sequence (DNA): TGCAGTGCTAGGGTGGCCACTCGCACAGATACGCAGTATTTT. Its translation is CSARVATRTDTQYF. The chain couples TRBV20-1 to TRBJ2-3; D ambiguous. Looked up from germline, CDR1 is DFQATT and CDR2 is SNEGSKA (reference sequence). This CDR3 is built from 14 residues. V was shortened by 3 bases and J by 1 base, with 11 bases between the two germline ends.

CDR3 residues: CASSLWGDRAYNEQFF. CDR3 coding DNA: TGTGCCAGCAGCCTCTGGGGTGACAGGGCTTACAATGAGCAGTTCTTC. The V and J genes are TRBV3-1 and TRBJ2-1, with 7 bases fitting TRBD1. This CDR3 contains 16 residues. Germline CDR1 reads LGHDT; CDR2 reads YNNKEL (reference sequence). The trim removed 4 bases at V and 4 bases at J, leaving 10 bases unmatched.

This clonotype was observed many times. This chain uses TRBV7-8 with TRBJ2-3, with D uncertain. Germline V gives CDR1 SGHVS, CDR2 FQNEAQ. V lost 1 base to trimming and J lost 4 bases, with 15 bases between them. This CDR3 has 16 residues. The CDR3 region has the DNA TGTGCCAGCAGCTTAGTAAGGGCCAGCCAGGCAGATACGCAGTATTTT. Translated, it gives CASSLVRASQADTQYF.

This sequence joins TRBV29-1 and TRBJ2-6, with 7 bases that match TRBD1. The CDR3 covers 16 residues. With 5 bases clipped from V and 0 bases from J, the junction kept 7 bases outside the gene matches. Per the germline V gene, CDR1 is SQVTM and CDR2 is ANQGSEA. CDR3 nucleotide sequence: TGCAGCGTTCGGGACAGAAGCATCTCTGGGGCCAACGTCCTGACTTTC. Its translation is CSVRDRSISGANVLTF.

The J gene is TRBJ2-4, the V gene TRBV5-5; the D gene is possibly TRBD2 (7 bases). The CDR3 has 15 amino acids. CDR1 SGHKS and CDR2 YYEKEE come from the germline V gene (reference sequence). V was cut by 4 bases and J by 5 bases, with 16 bases left in between. The CDR3 bases are TGTGCCAGCAGCCCAGCACCGGGGGGCGAAAACATTCAGTACTTC. This codes for CASSPAPGGENIQYF.

The chain links TRBV19 to TRBJ1-5; D is possibly TRBD1 (6 bases). CDR1 is LNHDA and CDR2 is SQIVND in the germline V gene (reference sequence). Trimming removed 3 bases at V and 1 base at J, with 13 bases between. The length of the CDR3 is 16 residues. CDR3 residues: CASSMLYRESNQPQHF. Here the CDR3 DNA reads TGTGCCAGTAGTATGTTGTACAGGGAAAGCAATCAGCCCCAGCATTTT.

This clonotype was counted at least ten times. V and J are TRBV4-1 and TRBJ1-6; 8 bases line up with TRBD1. The CDR3 has 14 residues. Per the germline V gene, CDR1 is MGHRA and CDR2 is YSYEKL. Germline trimming cut 1 base from V and 9 bases from J; bases unmatched to any gene: 2. CDR3 nucleotide sequence: TGCGCCAGCAGCCAAGGACAGGGGCCTTCACCCCTCCACTTT. As protein: CASSQGQGPSPLHF.

This clonotype was picked up a small number of times. V is TRBV18 and J is TRBJ1-1, with D maybe TRBD1 (5 bases). Trimming removed 3 bases at V and 2 bases at J, with 19 bases between. Germline lookup yields CDR1 KGHSH and CDR2 LQKENI. This CDR3 spans 17 amino acids. In nucleotides, the CDR3 is TGTGCCAGCTCACCCATGTTCGAGGGGCAGGGTAACACTGAAGCTTTCTTT. This gives the protein CASSPMFEGQGNTEAFF.

At least ten counts were recorded for this clonotype. V usage is TRBV7-6 and J usage is TRBJ2-1, with 9 bases that match TRBD2. V shed 5 bases, J shed 0 bases, and the junction held 11 bases outside the gene matches. The CDR3 has 18 amino acids. Germline assignment: CDR1 SGHVS and CDR2 FNYEAQ. The CDR3 sequence: CASSPTGTSRSSYNEQFF. The CDR3 nucleotides are TGTGCCAGCAGCCCCACCGGGACTAGCAGGAGCTCCTACAATGAGCAGTTCTTC.

This clonotype was seen at least ten times. The chain joins TRBV10-1 to TRBJ1-1; D ambiguous. Looked up from germline, CDR1 is WNHNN and CDR2 is SYGVQD (reference sequence). The CDR3 is 13 residues long. Trimming took 0 bases from V and 5 from J, leaving 7 bases between them. Written as DNA, the CDR3 is TGCGCCAGCAGTGAGTCAGGATTGACTGAAGCTTTCTTT. Translating it yields CASSESGLTEAFF.

This clonotype was counted many times. The V gene is TRBV28, the J gene TRBJ1-4; possibly TRBD1 for D (5 bases). Germline assignment: CDR1 MDHEN and CDR2 SYDVKM. V lost 6 bases and J 3 bases, leaving 17 bases between the germline ends. The CDR3 length is 16 residues. The CDR3 coding sequence is TGTGCCAGCAGGGCCCCGGGGACTTCGTCTAATGAAAAACTGTTTTTT. Protein sequence: CASRAPGTSSNEKLFF.

This clonotype was detected only a few times. This chain links TRBV14 with TRBJ2-3, with 9 bases lining up with TRBD1. The CDR3 covers 16 residues. V was clipped by 4 bases and J by 3 bases; unmatched bases: 8. Germline V gene data show CDR1 as SGHDN and CDR2 as FVKESK. CDR3 bases: TGTGCCAGCAGCCCCCGCTACGGACAGGGGACAGATACGCAGTATTTT. Amino acid sequence: CASSPRYGQGTDTQYF.

This clonotype was counted between two and nine times. The chain uses TRBV27 and TRBJ2-3; no clear D. The V gene lost 6 bases and the J gene lost 0 bases, with 10 bases spanning the gap. From germline, CDR1 is MNHEY and CDR2 SMNVEV (reference sequence). The CDR3 totals 14 residues. The CDR3, as DNA: TGTGCCAGCAGCATCTCAAGGAGCACAGATACGCAGTATTTT. Residues: CASSISRSTDTQYF.

The V call is TRBV27, the J call TRBJ2-3, with 8 nucleotides matching TRBD2. The CDR3 extends over 16 amino acids. V lost 2 bases and J lost 5; bases outside the gene matches: 9. CDR1 is MNHEY, CDR2 SMNVEV, per germline (reference sequence). The CDR3 bases are TGTGCCAGCAGTTTACCCCCGGGAGGGCCACGAGATACGCAGTATTTT. This translates into CASSLPPGGPRDTQYF.

The chain is built from TRBV12-3 or TRBV12-4 and TRBJ1-2; tentative D call: TRBD1 (5 bases). This CDR3 is 15 amino acids long. V shed 3 bases and J shed 3 bases, with 14 bases lying between them. Here the CDR3 DNA reads TGTGCCAGCAGTTTCTCCAGGACATCAGACTATGGCTACACCTTC. Its protein is CASSFSRTSDYGYTF.

This clonotype was counted at least ten times. DNA of the CDR3: TGTGCCAGCAGTCGATCCGGGGCCTCCTACGAGCAGTACTTC. Protein sequence: CASSRSGASYEQYF. The chain employs TRBV11-2 and TRBJ2-7; D is possibly TRBD1 or TRBD2 (5 bases each). Trimming left V 6 bases short and J 0 bases short, with 12 bases between. CDR3 length: 14 amino acids. CDR1 and CDR2 from the germline V gene are SGHAT and FQNNGV.

There are many counts of this clonotype. V is TRBV5-1 and J is TRBJ2-5; 7 bases map to TRBD1. The germline V gene encodes CDR1 SGHRS and CDR2 YFSETQ. The CDR3 length is 12 residues. V dropped 6 bases and J dropped 5; count of bases not matched to a gene: 4. The DNA for the CDR3 is TGCGCCAGCACAGGGGGTCTGGAGACCCAGTACTTC. It codes for CASTGGLETQYF.

This clonotype was seen more than once but under ten times. V is TRBV10-3 and J is TRBJ2-1, with D possibly TRBD1 on 5 matching bases. V was shortened by 6 bases and J by 5 bases, with 14 bases between the two germline ends. Germline-derived CDR1 and CDR2 are ENHRY and SYGVKD. The CDR3 is 14 amino acids. The chain's CDR3 is CAIRPAWGNNEQFF. The CDR3, as DNA: TGTGCCATCAGACCAGCTTGGGGCAACAATGAGCAGTTCTTC.

In DNA, the CDR3 is TGTGCCAGCAGCCAAGATAGCCGTGGCTACGAGCAGTACTTC. This gives the protein CASSQDSRGYEQYF. The chain is built from TRBV3-1 and TRBJ2-7, with unresolved D. V was trimmed by 0 bases and J by 3 bases, leaving 9 bases between them. The CDR3 covers 14 residues. CDR1 and CDR2 from the germline V gene are LGHDT and YNNKEL (reference sequence).

This chain uses TRBV11-3 with TRBJ2-2; D not resolved. This CDR3 contains 13 residues. Germline loops: CDR1 SGHNT, CDR2 YENEEA. V gave up 6 bases and J gave up 4 bases, with 9 bases separating them. DNA of the CDR3: TGTGCCAGCAGTCCGGCCGTCACCGGGGAGCTGTTTTTT. Amino acid sequence: CASSPAVTGELFF. Complete variable domain (other parts from reference TRBV11-3 and TRBJ2-2): EAGVVQSPRYKIIEKKQPVAFWCNPISGHNTLYWYLQNLGQGPELLIRYENEEAVDDSQLPKDRFSAERLKGVDSTLKIQPAELGDSAVYLCASSPAVTGELFFGEGSRLTVL.

This chain joins TRBV10-3 and TRBJ2-7; 8 nucleotides line up with TRBD1. The junction had 12 bases not matched to a gene; V was cut back by 0 bases and J by 5 bases. The CDR3 sequence is 17 residues long. Germline CDR1 ENHRY, CDR2 SYGVKD. The CDR3 spells CAISESSLGQGYHEQYF. In DNA form, the CDR3 reads TGTGCCATCAGTGAGTCGAGTCTCGGACAGGGTTATCACGAGCAGTACTTC.

This chain uses TRBV2 with TRBJ1-4; D gene uncertain. The V end was cut by 7 bases, the J end by 7 bases, with 16 bases between. Germline values: CDR1 SNHLY, CDR2 FYNNEI. The CDR3 extends over 14 amino acids. The CDR3, as DNA: TGTGCCAGCATGCCCCCGAGACGGACTGAAAAACTGTTTTTT. Translating it yields CASMPPRRTEKLFF.

This clonotype occurred many times. The V call is TRBV6-1, the J call TRBJ2-1; TRBD2 might be the D (6 bases). V was cut by 4 bases and J by 7 bases, with 17 bases left in between. The CDR3 runs 15 residues. Germline lookup yields CDR1 MNHNS and CDR2 SASEGT. In DNA, the CDR3 is TGTGCCAGCAGTGCAGTTAGCGGCGTGGGGAATGAGCAGTTCTTC. Translated, it gives CASSAVSGVGNEQFF.

This clonotype was recorded at least ten times. The V gene is TRBV29-1, the J gene TRBJ1-2; the match to TRBD1 covers 7 bases. This CDR3 contains 13 residues. CDR1 is SQVTM, CDR2 ANQGSEA, per germline. The V gene end was trimmed by 7 bases and the J gene end by 2 bases; junction bases not matched to a gene: 7. CDR3 amino acids: CSGLDRSNYGYTF. CDR3 nucleotides: TGCAGCGGGCTGGACAGGTCGAACTATGGCTACACCTTC. Variable domain in full (rest from reference TRBV29-1 and TRBJ1-2): SAVISQKPSRDICQRGTSLTIQCQVDSQVTMMFWYRQQPGQSLTLIATANQGSEATYESGFVIDKFPISRPNLTFSTLTVSNMSPEDSSIYLCSGLDRSNYGYTFGSGTRLTVV.

This clonotype has more than one count but fewer than ten. This chain links TRBV20-1 with TRBJ1-3; D might be TRBD1 (6 bases). This CDR3 contains 16 residues. Germline-derived CDR1 and CDR2 are DFQATT and SNEGSKA (reference sequence). Trimming shortened V by 1 base and J by 3 bases, and 16 bases separated the two germline ends. CDR3 in DNA: TGCAGTGCTAGAGCCCCTACAGGGAAGGGTGGAAACACCATATATTTT. This gives the protein CSARAPTGKGGNTIYF.

The chain joins TRBV7-6 to TRBJ2-5, with 9 nucleotides matching TRBD2. CDR1 and CDR2 from the germline V gene are SGHVS and FNYEAQ. This CDR3 has 17 amino acids. The V segment lost 4 bases and the J segment 4 bases; nucleotides outside the gene matches: 13. The CDR3 DNA is TGTGCCAGCAGCTACGACCTAGCGGGGAGGGCCGGAGAGACCCAGTACTTC. This codes for CASSYDLAGRAGETQYF.